This T cell receptor (beta chain) was documented in a study of blood T cell repertoires in COVID-19. Study-wide background: Donors in the United States, Italy and Spain gave samples during acute or convalescent COVID-19. T cells, B-cell-depleted T cells, or PBMCs provided the cDNA or gDNA that served as material.

The method was immunoSEQ multiplex PCR; TCRdb's version includes in-frame clones alone and lacks a portion of them. This sample has hundreds of thousands of clones, with about 84% found just once. V was pared by 5 bases and J by 2 bases, with 10 bases of the junction left unmatched. The CDR3 has 17 residues. Per the germline V gene, CDR1 is SGHTA and CDR2 is FQGNSA. Sequencing used PBMCs or T cells enriched from blood (not recorded which). The receptor was isolated from a woman in her thirties or forties with acute COVID-19. The chain links TRBV7-2 to TRBJ1-5; 9 bases are a match to TRBD1. CDR3 loop: CASSQYAQGAGNQPQHF. The CDR3 bases are TGTGCCAGCAGCCAATATGCACAGGGGGCTGGCAATCAGCCCCAGCATTTT.